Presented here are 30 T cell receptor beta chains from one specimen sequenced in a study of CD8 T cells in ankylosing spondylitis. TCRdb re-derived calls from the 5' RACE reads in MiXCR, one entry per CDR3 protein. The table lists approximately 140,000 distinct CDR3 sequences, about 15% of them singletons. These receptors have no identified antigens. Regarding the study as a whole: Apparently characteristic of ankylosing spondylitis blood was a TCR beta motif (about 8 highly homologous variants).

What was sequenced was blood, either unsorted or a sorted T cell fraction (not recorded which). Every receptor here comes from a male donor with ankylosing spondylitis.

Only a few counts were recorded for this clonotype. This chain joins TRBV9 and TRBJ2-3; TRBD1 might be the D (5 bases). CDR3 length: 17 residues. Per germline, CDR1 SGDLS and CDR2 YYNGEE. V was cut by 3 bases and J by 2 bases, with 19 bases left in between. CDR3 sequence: CASSGLNRLGHTDTQYF. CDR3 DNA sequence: TGTGCCAGCAGCGGACTGAATCGGTTGGGGCACACAGATACGCAGTATTTT.

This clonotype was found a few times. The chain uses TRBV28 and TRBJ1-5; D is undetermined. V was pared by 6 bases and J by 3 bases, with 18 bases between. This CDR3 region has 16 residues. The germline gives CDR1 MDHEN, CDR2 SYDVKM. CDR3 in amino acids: CASSPGTGLDNQPQHF. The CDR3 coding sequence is TGTGCCAGCAGCCCTGGTACGGGTTTGGACAATCAGCCCCAGCATTTT.

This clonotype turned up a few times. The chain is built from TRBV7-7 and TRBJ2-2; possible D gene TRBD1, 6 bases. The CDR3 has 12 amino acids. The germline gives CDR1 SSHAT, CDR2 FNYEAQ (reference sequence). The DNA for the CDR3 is TGTGCTAGCCAGAACAGGGCCGGGGAGCTGTTTTTT. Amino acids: CASQNRAGELFF.

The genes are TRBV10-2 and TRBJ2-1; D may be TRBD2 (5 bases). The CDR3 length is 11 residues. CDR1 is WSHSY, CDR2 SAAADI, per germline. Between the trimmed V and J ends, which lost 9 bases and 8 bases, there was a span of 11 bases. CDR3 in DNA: TGCGCCAGTGCGGACTCACATGAGCAGTTCTTC. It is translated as CASADSHEQFF.

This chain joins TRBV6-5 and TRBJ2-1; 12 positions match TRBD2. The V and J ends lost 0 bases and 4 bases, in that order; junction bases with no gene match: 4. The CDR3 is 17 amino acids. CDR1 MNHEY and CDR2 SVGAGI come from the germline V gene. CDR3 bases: TGTGCCAGCAGTTACTCGAGACTAGCGGGAGCATACAATGAGCAGTTCTTC. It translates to CASSYSRLAGAYNEQFF.

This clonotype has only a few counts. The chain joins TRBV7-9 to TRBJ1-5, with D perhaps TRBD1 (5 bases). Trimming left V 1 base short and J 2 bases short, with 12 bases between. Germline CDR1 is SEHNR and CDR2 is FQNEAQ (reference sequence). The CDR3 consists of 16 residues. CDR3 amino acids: CASSLVGAGGNQPQHF. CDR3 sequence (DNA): TGTGCCAGCAGCTTAGTCGGGGCGGGGGGCAATCAGCCCCAGCATTTT. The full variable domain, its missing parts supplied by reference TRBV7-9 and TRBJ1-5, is DTGVSQNPRHKITKRGQNVTFRCDPISEHNRLYWYRQTLGQGPEFLTYFQNEAQLEKSRLLSDRFSAERPKGSFSTLEIQRTEQGDSAMYLCASSLVGAGGNQPQHFGDGTRLSIL.

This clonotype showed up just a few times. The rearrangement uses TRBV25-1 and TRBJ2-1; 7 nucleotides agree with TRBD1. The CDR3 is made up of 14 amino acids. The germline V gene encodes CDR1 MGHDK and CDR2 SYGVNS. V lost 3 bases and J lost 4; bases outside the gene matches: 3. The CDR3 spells CASSDGTAYNEQFF. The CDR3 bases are TGTGCCAGCAGTGACGGGACAGCATACAATGAGCAGTTCTTC.

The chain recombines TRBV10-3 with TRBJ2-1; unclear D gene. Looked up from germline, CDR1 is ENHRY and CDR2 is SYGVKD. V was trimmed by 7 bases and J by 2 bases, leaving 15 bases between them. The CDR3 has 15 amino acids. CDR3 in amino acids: CAIKPRDKAYNEQFF. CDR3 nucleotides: TGTGCCATCAAGCCTAGGGATAAAGCCTACAATGAGCAGTTCTTC.

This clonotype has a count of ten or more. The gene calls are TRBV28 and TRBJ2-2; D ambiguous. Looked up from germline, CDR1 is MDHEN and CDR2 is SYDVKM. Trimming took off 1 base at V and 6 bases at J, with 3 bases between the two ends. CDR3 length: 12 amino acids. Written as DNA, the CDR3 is TGTGCCAGCAGTTTATTCCCCGGGGAGCTGTTTTTT. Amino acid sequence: CASSLFPGELFF.

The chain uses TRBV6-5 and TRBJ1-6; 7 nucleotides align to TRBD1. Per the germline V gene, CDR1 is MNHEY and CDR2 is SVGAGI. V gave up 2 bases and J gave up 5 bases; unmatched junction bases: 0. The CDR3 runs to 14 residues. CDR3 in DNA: TGTGCCAGCAGTTACGGGACAGATAATTCACCCCTCCACTTT. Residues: CASSYGTDNSPLHF.

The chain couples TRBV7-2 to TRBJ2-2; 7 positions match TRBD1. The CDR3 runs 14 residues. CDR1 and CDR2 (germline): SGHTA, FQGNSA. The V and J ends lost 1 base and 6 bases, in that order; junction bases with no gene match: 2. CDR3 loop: CASSLDRGSGELFF. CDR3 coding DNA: TGTGCCAGCAGCTTAGACAGGGGCTCCGGGGAGCTGTTTTTT.

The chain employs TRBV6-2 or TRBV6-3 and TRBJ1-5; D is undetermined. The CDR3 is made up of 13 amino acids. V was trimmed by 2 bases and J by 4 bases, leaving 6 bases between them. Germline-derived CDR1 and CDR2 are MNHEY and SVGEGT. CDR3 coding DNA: TGTGCCAGCAGTTACGAATGGAATCAGCCCCAGCATTTT. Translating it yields CASSYEWNQPQHF.

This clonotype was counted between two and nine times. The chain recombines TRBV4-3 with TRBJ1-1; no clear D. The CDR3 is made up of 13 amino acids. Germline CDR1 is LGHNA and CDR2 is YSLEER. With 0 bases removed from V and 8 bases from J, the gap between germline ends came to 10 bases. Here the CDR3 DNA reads TGCGCCAGCAGCCAAGACCGGGTCCAAGAAGCTTTCTTT. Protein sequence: CASSQDRVQEAFF.

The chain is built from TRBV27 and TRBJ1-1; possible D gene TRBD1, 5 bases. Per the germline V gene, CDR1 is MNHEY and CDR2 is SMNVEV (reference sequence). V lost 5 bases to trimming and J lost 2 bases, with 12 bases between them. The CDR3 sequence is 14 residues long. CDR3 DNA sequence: TGTGCCAGCAGTCACACGGGGCAAAACACTGAAGCTTTCTTT. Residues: CASSHTGQNTEAFF.

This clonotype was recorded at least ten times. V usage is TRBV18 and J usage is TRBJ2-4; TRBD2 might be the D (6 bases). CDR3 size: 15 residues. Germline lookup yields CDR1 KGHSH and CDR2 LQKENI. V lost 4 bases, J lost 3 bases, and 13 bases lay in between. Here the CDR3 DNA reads TGTGCCAGCTCACGATCTAGCGAGGTCAAAAACATTCAGTACTTC. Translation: CASSRSSEVKNIQYF.

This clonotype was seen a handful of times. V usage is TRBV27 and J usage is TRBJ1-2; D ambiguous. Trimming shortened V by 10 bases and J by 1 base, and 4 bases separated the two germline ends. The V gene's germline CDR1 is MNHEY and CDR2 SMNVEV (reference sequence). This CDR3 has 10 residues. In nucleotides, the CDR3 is TGTGCCACCTATAACTATGGCTACACCTTC. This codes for CATYNYGYTF.

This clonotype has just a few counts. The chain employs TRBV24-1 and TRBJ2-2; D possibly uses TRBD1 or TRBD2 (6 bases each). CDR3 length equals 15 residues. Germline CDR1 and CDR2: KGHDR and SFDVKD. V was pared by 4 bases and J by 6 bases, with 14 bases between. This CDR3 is CATSDRKGGSGELFF. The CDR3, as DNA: TGTGCCACCAGTGACCGCAAGGGGGGATCCGGGGAGCTGTTTTTT.

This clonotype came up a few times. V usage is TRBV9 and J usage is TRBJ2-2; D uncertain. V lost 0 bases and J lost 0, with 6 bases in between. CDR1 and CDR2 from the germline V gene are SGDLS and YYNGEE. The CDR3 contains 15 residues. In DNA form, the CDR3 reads TGTGCCAGCAGCGTAGGAGTAGCGAACACCGGGGAGCTGTTTTTT. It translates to CASSVGVANTGELFF.

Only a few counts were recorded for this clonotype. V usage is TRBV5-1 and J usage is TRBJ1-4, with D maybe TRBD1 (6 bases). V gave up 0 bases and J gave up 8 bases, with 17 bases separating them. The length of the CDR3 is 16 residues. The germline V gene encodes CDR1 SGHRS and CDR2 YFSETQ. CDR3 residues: CASSLAVGGLREKLFF. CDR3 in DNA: TGCGCCAGCAGCTTGGCCGTCGGGGGGCTAAGGGAAAAACTGTTTTTT.

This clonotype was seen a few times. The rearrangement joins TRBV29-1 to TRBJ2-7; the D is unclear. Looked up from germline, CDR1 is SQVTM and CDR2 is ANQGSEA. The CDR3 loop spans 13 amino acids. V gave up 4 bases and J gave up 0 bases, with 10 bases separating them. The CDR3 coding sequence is TGCAGCGTTGGAACCCCACTCTCCTACGAGCAGTACTTC. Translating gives CSVGTPLSYEQYF.

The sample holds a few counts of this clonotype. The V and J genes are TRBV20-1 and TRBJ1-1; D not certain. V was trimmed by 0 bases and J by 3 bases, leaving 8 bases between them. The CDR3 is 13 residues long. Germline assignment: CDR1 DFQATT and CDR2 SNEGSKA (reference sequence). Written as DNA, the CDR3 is TGCAGTGCTAGAGATCGTAGGTACACTGAAGCTTTCTTT. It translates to CSARDRRYTEAFF.

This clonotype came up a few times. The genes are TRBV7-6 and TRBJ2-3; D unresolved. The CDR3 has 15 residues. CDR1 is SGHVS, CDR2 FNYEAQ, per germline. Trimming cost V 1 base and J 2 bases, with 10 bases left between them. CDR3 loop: CASSLGGRHTDTQYF. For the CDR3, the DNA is TGTGCCAGCAGCTTAGGGGGTAGGCACACAGATACGCAGTATTTT.

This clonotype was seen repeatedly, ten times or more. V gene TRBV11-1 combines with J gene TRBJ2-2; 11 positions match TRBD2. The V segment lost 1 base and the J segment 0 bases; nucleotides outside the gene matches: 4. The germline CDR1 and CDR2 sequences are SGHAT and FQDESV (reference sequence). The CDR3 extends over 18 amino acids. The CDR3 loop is CASSLELAGVANTGELFF. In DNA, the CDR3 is TGTGCCAGCAGCTTAGAACTAGCGGGAGTCGCGAACACCGGGGAGCTGTTTTTT.

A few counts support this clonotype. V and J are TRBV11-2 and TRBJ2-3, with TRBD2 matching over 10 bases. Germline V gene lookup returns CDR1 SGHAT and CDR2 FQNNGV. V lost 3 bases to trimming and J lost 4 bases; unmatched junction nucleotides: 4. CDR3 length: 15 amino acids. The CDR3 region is CASSFSGRRSDTQYF. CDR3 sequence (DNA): TGTGCCAGCAGCTTTAGCGGGAGGAGGTCAGATACGCAGTATTTT. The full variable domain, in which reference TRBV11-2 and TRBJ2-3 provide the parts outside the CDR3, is EAGVAQSPRYKIIEKRQSVAFWCNPISGHATLYWYQQILGQGPKLLIQFQNNGVVDDSQLPKDRFSAERLKGVDSTLKIQPAKLEDSAVYLCASSFSGRRSDTQYFGPGTRLTVL.

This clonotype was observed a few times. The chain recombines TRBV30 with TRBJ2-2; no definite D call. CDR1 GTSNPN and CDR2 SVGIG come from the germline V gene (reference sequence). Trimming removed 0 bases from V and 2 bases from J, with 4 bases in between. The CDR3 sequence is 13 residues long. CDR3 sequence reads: CAWSVVNTGELFF. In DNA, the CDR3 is TGTGCCTGGAGTGTAGTCAACACCGGGGAGCTGTTTTTT.

The CDR3 sequence: CASSRAGRQGERDTEAFF. In DNA form, the CDR3 reads TGTGCCAGCAGCCGAGCGGGGCGACAGGGAGAACGGGACACTGAAGCTTTCTTT. The rearrangement joins TRBV7-2 to TRBJ1-1; 7 bases match TRBD1. The V segment lost 5 bases and the J segment 3 bases; nucleotides outside the gene matches: 18. The length of the CDR3 is 18 residues. Germline lookup yields CDR1 SGHTA and CDR2 FQGNSA.

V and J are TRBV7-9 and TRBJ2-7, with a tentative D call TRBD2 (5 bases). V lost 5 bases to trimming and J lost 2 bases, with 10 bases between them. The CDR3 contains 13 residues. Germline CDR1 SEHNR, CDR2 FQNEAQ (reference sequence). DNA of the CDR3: TGTGCCAGCAGCCGCGTAGCGCCCTACGAGCAGTACTTC. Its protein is CASSRVAPYEQYF.

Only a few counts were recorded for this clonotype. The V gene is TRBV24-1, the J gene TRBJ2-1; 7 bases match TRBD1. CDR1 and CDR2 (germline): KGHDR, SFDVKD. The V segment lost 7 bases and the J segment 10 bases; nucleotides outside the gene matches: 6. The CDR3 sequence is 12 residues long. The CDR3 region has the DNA TGTGCCACCAGCAGGGGGTCTGGGGAGCAGTTCTTC. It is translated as CATSRGSGEQFF.

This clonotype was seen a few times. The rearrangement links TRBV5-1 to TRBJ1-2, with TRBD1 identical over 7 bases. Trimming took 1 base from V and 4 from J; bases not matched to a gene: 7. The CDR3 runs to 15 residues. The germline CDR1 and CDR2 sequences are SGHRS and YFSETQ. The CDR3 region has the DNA TGCGCCAGCAGCTTGTGGGAGACAGGGTTCTATGGCTACACCTTC. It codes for CASSLWETGFYGYTF.

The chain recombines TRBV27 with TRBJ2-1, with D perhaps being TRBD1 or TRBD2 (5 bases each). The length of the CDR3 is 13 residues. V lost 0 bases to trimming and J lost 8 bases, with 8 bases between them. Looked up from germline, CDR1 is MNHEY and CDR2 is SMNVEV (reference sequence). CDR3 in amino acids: CASSLSGAHEQFF. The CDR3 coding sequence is TGTGCCAGCAGTTTATCCGGGGCCCATGAGCAGTTCTTC.